The 29 T cell receptor beta chains below come from one sample, sequenced in a study of T cells in Graves' hyperthyroidism and ophthalmopathy. Template material for amplifying TCR beta CDR3 regions consisted of RNA transcripts. The HTBI set primed first-round TCR CDR3 RT-PCR. TCRdb recomputed calls from the multiplex PCR reads with MiXCR, one row per CDR3 protein. The repertoire consists of a few hundred thousand distinct CDR3 sequences, with about 15% occurring once and the leading ten covering roughly 6.2%. Sequencing was done on a sample of blood. These receptors came from a woman in her thirties with Graves' hyperthyroidism that later progressed to Graves' ophthalmopathy.

Details on this clonotype: The final CDR3 position lacks the conserved phenylalanine or tryptophan, pointing to a likely read error. The limits of the CDR3 on the DNA are not certain, so only TCRdb's listed CDR3 is given. The V call is TRBV20-1, the J call TRBJ2-7; the DNA was not used to check the table's D call, TRBD1. The CDR3 length equals 14 residues, ends included. Per the germline V gene, CDR1 is DFQATT and CDR2 is SNEGSKA (reference sequence). CDR3 sequence reads: CSAKIRDTSYEQSL.

This clonotype was seen repeatedly, ten times or more. The genes are TRBV9 and TRBJ2-3, with 8 bases fitting TRBD2. CDR1 is SGDLS and CDR2 is YYNGEE in the germline V gene. The V segment lost 4 bases and the J segment 3 bases; nucleotides outside the gene matches: 10. The CDR3 extends over 16 amino acids. The CDR3 DNA follows: TGTGCCAGCAGCTACACCTCGGGAGGGTGGACAGATACGCAGTATTTT. The encoded protein is CASSYTSGGWTDTQYF. The full variable domain, in which reference TRBV9 and TRBJ2-3 provide the parts outside the CDR3, is DSGVTQTPKHLITATGQRVTLRCSPRSGDLSVYWYQQSLDQGLQFLIQYYNGEERAKGNILERFSAQQFPDLHSELNLSSLELGDSALYFCASSYTSGGWTDTQYFGPGTRLTVL.

Concerning this clonotype itself: A much larger clone is a single base away; this may be a read error. The chain employs TRBV20-1 and TRBJ1-1; D is uncertain. This CDR3 region has 14 residues. Germline loops: CDR1 DFQATT, CDR2 SNEGSKA (reference sequence). Trimming removed 1 base from V and 3 bases from J, with 12 bases in between. The CDR3 region is CSARGPGLDTEAFF. In DNA, the CDR3 is TGCAGTGCTAGAGGTCCAGGCCTAGACACTGAAGCTTTCTTT.

The chain couples TRBV28 to TRBJ2-4; no definite D call. This CDR3 is built from 13 residues. Looked up from germline, CDR1 is MDHEN and CDR2 is SYDVKM. Between the trimmed V and J ends, which lost 10 bases and 2 bases, there was a span of 12 bases. CDR3 protein: CAIGTRTKNIQYF. For the CDR3, the DNA is TGTGCCATAGGCACCCGAACCAAAAACATTCAGTACTTC.

This clonotype was seen ten or more times. The chain couples TRBV20-1 to TRBJ2-3; TRBD1 aligns across 8 bases. This CDR3 spans 15 amino acids. Germline V lookup: CDR1 DFQATT, CDR2 SNEGSKA (reference sequence). V lost 3 bases, J lost 2 bases, and 7 bases stayed unmatched. The CDR3 loop reads CSASVGQGFTDTQYF. Here the CDR3 DNA reads TGCAGTGCTAGCGTCGGACAGGGCTTCACAGATACGCAGTATTTT.

The chain combines TRBV6-2 or TRBV6-3 with TRBJ2-3, with TRBD2 matching over 16 bases. CDR3 length: 17 amino acids. CDR1 and CDR2 (germline): MNHEY, SVGEGT. The V segment lost 7 bases and the J segment 6 bases; nucleotides outside the gene matches: 10. The DNA of the CDR3 is TGTGCCAGCACGACGACCGGGACTAGCGGGAGGGTGGATACGCAGTATTTT. Translating it yields CASTTTGTSGRVDTQYF.

This clonotype showed up many times. V and J are TRBV29-1 and TRBJ2-7, with D possibly TRBD2 on 5 matching bases. Germline values: CDR1 SQVTM, CDR2 ANQGSEA. V was trimmed by 2 bases and J by 7 bases, leaving 18 bases between them. The CDR3 covers 14 residues. The CDR3 DNA follows: TGCAGCGTTGAATTGACCGGGCCGCGGAGGGAGCAGTACTTC. Translation: CSVELTGPRREQYF.

Ten or more counts support this clonotype. The J gene is TRBJ1-2, the V gene TRBV9; D unresolved. Germline CDR1 is SGDLS and CDR2 is YYNGEE. This CDR3 has 13 residues. V was trimmed by 6 bases and J by 0 bases, leaving 9 bases between them. The CDR3 DNA is TGTGCCAGCACTGGAGTTTCTAACTATGGCTACACCTTC. It translates to CASTGVSNYGYTF.

This clonotype was detected many times. This rearrangement joins TRBV12-5 to TRBJ1-2, with D unclear. V was trimmed by 0 bases and J by 5 bases, leaving 13 bases between them. Germline V gene lookup returns CDR1 LGHNT and CDR2 FRNRAP. There are 15 residues in the CDR3. The CDR3 here is CASGLVAPRGYGYTF. The CDR3 coding sequence is TGTGCTAGTGGTTTGGTCGCGCCCCGGGGTTATGGCTACACCTTC. The variable domain in full, with the rest retrieved from reference TRBV12-5 and TRBJ1-2, is DARVTQTPRHKVTEMGQEVTMRCQPILGHNTVFWYRQTMMQGLELLAYFRNRAPLDDSGMPKDRFSAEMPDATLATLKIQPSEPRDSAVYFCASGLVAPRGYGYTFGSGTRLTVV.

This clonotype came up many times. The chain combines TRBV15 with TRBJ2-1; 8 positions match TRBD1. Germline values: CDR1 LNHNV, CDR2 YYDKDF (reference sequence). The V gene end was trimmed by 3 bases and the J gene end by 4 bases; junction bases not matched to a gene: 5. The CDR3 is 15 amino acids. The chain's CDR3 is CATSSDQGAYNEQFF. CDR3 DNA sequence: TGTGCCACCAGCAGTGACCAGGGGGCTTACAATGAGCAGTTCTTC.

In this sample, this clonotype turned up many times. V usage is TRBV11-2 and J usage is TRBJ2-1, with 11 bases lining up with TRBD2. Germline CDR1 is SGHAT and CDR2 is FQNNGV. Trimming at V came to 1 base and at J to 9 bases, leaving 8 bases not matched to a gene. The CDR3 loop spans 16 amino acids. CDR3 in amino acids: CASSLGWASGRSEQFF. The CDR3 nucleotides are TGTGCCAGCAGCTTAGGGTGGGCTAGCGGGAGGAGTGAGCAGTTCTTC.

This clonotype has a count of ten or more. The chain employs TRBV28 and TRBJ1-2; 7 nucleotides line up with TRBD1. Germline values: CDR1 MDHEN, CDR2 SYDVKM. There are 12 residues in the CDR3. V shed 6 bases, J shed 6 bases, and the junction held 4 bases outside the gene matches. The CDR3 DNA reads TGTGCCAGCAGCAGAGACAGGGATGGCTACACCTTC. Its translation: CASSRDRDGYTF.

The J gene is TRBJ2-7, the V gene TRBV20-1; 7 bases line up with TRBD1. V was pared by 3 bases and J by 4 bases, with 6 bases of the junction left unmatched. Germline-derived CDR1 and CDR2 are DFQATT and SNEGSKA (reference sequence). The CDR3 length is 13 residues. This CDR3 reads CSARATGLYEQYF. CDR3 nucleotide sequence: TGCAGTGCTAGGGCGACAGGGTTATACGAGCAGTACTTC.

This chain joins TRBV2 and TRBJ1-1; 7 nucleotides match TRBD1. Germline values: CDR1 SNHLY, CDR2 FYNNEI. This CDR3 spans 13 amino acids. After removal of 6 bases from V and 4 bases from J, the junction contained 5 bases not matched to a gene. This CDR3 is CASRGDSFTEAFF. CDR3 DNA sequence: TGTGCCAGCAGGGGGGACAGTTTCACTGAAGCTTTCTTT. The full variable domain, in which reference TRBV2 and TRBJ1-1 provide the parts outside the CDR3, is EPEVTQTPSHQVTQMGQEVILRCVPISNHLYFYWYRQILGQKVEFLVSFYNNEISEKSEIFDDQFSVERPDGSNFTLKIRSTKLEDSAMYFCASRGDSFTEAFFGQGTRLTVV.

Note on this clonotype: Given a much more abundant clone one base away, this may be a read error. The J gene is TRBJ2-1, the V gene TRBV3-1; maybe TRBD2 (6 bases). V lost 9 bases, J lost 3 bases, and 12 bases lay in between. In germline, CDR1 is LGHDT, CDR2 YNNKEL (reference sequence). The CDR3 sequence is 13 residues long. The CDR3 nucleotides are TGTGCCAGTACCGGGACTGACTACAATGAGCAGTTCTTC. It yields the protein CASTGTDYNEQFF.

There are many counts of this clonotype. The chain recombines TRBV2 with TRBJ2-2; the match to TRBD2 covers 14 bases. The CDR3 loop spans 16 amino acids. The ends lost 3 bases at V and 7 bases at J; junction bases unmatched: 4. Germline V lookup: CDR1 SNHLY, CDR2 FYNNEI. The CDR3 sequence is CASSDGTSGRIGELFF. CDR3 nucleotides: TGTGCCAGCAGTGATGGGACTAGCGGGAGAATCGGGGAGCTGTTTTTT.

The CDR3 loop is CASSRWGYTF. The CDR3 nucleotides are TGTGCCAGCAGCCGGTGGGGCTACACCTTC. This sequence joins TRBV28 and TRBJ1-2, with no clear D. Germline V CDR1 and CDR2: MDHEN, SYDVKM. The CDR3 has 10 residues. V lost 6 bases to trimming and J lost 8 bases, with 7 bases between them.

In its sample, this clonotype was seen many times. The V gene is TRBV20-1, the J gene TRBJ2-5, with TRBD2 matching over 7 bases. Germline V CDR1 and CDR2: DFQATT, SNEGSKA (reference sequence). The CDR3 totals 12 residues. J gave up 0 bases and V 5 bases, and 0 bases lay outside the gene matches. The CDR3 sequence is CSAGTNQETQYF. The CDR3 nucleotides read TGCAGTGCTGGGACTAACCAAGAGACCCAGTACTTC.

Ten or more counts support this clonotype. The CDR3 protein is CASSLDRGNEQFF. Written as DNA, the CDR3 is TGTGCCAGCAGCTTAGACAGAGGGAATGAGCAGTTCTTC. This rearrangement joins TRBV11-2 to TRBJ2-1, with a possible D match to TRBD2 (5 bases). V shed 0 bases and J shed 7 bases, with 7 bases lying between them. Germline V gives CDR1 SGHAT, CDR2 FQNNGV. The CDR3 has 13 amino acids.

At least ten counts were recorded for this clonotype. The chain is built from TRBV18 and TRBJ2-1; D ambiguous. The CDR3 loop spans 15 amino acids. The V end was cut by 0 bases, the J end by 0 bases, with 6 bases between. Looked up from germline, CDR1 is KGHSH and CDR2 is LQKENI. This CDR3 reads CASSPPGTSYNEQFF. In DNA form, the CDR3 reads TGTGCCAGCTCACCACCGGGTACCTCCTACAATGAGCAGTTCTTC.

The chain couples TRBV7-9 to TRBJ1-3, with D hard to call. The CDR3 is 14 residues long. Germline V gene sequence: CDR1 SEHNR, CDR2 FQNEAQ (reference sequence). V gave up 9 bases and J gave up 3 bases, with 15 bases separating them. This chain's CDR3 is CASSRRGDGNTIYF. The CDR3 DNA reads TGTGCCAGTAGCCGTCGGGGAGATGGAAACACCATATATTTT.

The chain couples TRBV11-1 to TRBJ2-1; D may be TRBD2 (6 bases). Germline V gene sequence: CDR1 SGHAT, CDR2 FQDESV (reference sequence). The V gene lost 5 bases and the J gene lost 16 bases, with 24 bases spanning the gap. The CDR3 length is 14 residues. CDR3 loop: CASSPGRLDWLVFF. DNA for the CDR3: TGTGCCAGCAGCCCCGGGAGACTGGACTGGCTAGTTTTCTTC.

This clonotype was counted at least ten times. One end of the junction fails to match germline, which may point to a read error. The CDR3 sequence is CASSATGLKTEAFF. The CDR3 region has the DNA TGTGCCAGCAGCGCGACAGGGTTGAAAACTGAAGCTTTCTTT. The V and J genes are TRBV12-3 or TRBV12-4 and TRBJ1-1; 7 positions match TRBD1. The CDR3 has 14 amino acids.

V and J are TRBV18 and TRBJ1-2; TRBD1 is a possible D gene (5 bases). This CDR3 contains 14 residues. Trimming stripped 6 bases from V and 1 base from J, with 12 bases between. CDR1 and CDR2 (germline): KGHSH, LQKENI. The CDR3 DNA is TGTGCCAGCTCGCAAGCGCAGGGTAACTATGGCTACACCTTC. This encodes CASSQAQGNYGYTF.

This clonotype was seen at least ten times. The chain couples TRBV6-2 or TRBV6-3 to TRBJ2-1; 7 bases fit TRBD2. CDR1 and CDR2 (germline): MNHEY, SVGEGT. The CDR3 covers 12 residues. Trimming removed 7 bases from V and 6 bases from J; junction bases left unmatched: 3. CDR3 sequence: CASMTGGNEQFF. CDR3 sequence (DNA): TGTGCCAGCATGACGGGAGGCAATGAGCAGTTCTTC.

V gene TRBV27 combines with J gene TRBJ1-6, with TRBD1 matching 7 bases. This CDR3 contains 17 residues. Trimming removed 7 bases from V and 3 bases from J; junction bases left unmatched: 12. The V gene's germline CDR1 is MNHEY and CDR2 SMNVEV (reference sequence). CDR3 in amino acids: CASTFNGDSLYNSPLHF. The CDR3 coding sequence is TGTGCCAGCACATTCAACGGGGACAGCCTCTATAATTCACCCCTCCACTTT.

This clonotype turned up a few times. V and J are TRBV28 and TRBJ2-1, with D perhaps matching TRBD2 (5 bases). The CDR3 runs 14 residues. Germline loops: CDR1 MDHEN, CDR2 SYDVKM. V was trimmed by 6 bases and J by 3 bases, leaving 12 bases between them. CDR3 loop: CASSRIRGYNEQFF. CDR3 DNA: TGTGCCAGCAGCCGAATACGGGGCTACAATGAGCAGTTCTTC.

This clonotype has a handful of counts. V usage is TRBV7-9 and J usage is TRBJ2-5; TRBD1 matches 7 bases. In germline, CDR1 is SEHNR, CDR2 FQNEAQ (reference sequence). The CDR3 is 14 amino acids. The V segment lost 4 bases and the J segment 1 base; nucleotides outside the gene matches: 3. The CDR3 is CASSYWDSQETQYF. The CDR3 bases are TGTGCCAGCAGCTATTGGGACAGCCAAGAGACCCAGTACTTC. The variable domain in full, with the rest retrieved from reference TRBV7-9 and TRBJ2-5, is DTGVSQNPRHKITKRGQNVTFRCDPISEHNRLYWYRQTLGQGPEFLTYFQNEAQLEKSRLLSDRFSAERPKGSFSTLEIQRTEQGDSAMYLCASSYWDSQETQYFGPGTRLLVL.

This clonotype was observed a handful of times. The rearrangement uses TRBV19 and TRBJ1-2; D is uncertain. The CDR3 loop spans 13 amino acids. The V gene's germline CDR1 is LNHDA and CDR2 SQIVND (reference sequence). With 3 bases removed from V and 7 bases from J, the gap between germline ends came to 12 bases. CDR3 sequence reads: CASSIDFLGGYTF. The CDR3 DNA follows: TGTGCCAGTAGTATTGACTTTCTCGGTGGCTACACCTTC.